In this sample, the clone carrying this TCR beta chain turned up once. Antigen specificity is unknown. Assay: immunoSEQ multiplex PCR; the TCRdb copy retains only in-frame clones and omits some. The data hold 55,000 to 70,000 clones, with around 86% observed a single time. This record comes from a study of OX40 agonist ivuxolimab in advanced cancers. Patients were ineligible given autoimmune disease history or systemic immunosuppression. Baseline was the first blood sampling point, followed by cycle 4 day 1 and cycle 7 day 1. Study results and caveats: Some of the lowest clonal expansion was seen in partial responders at 0.1-3.0 mg/kg. Expanded clones were, on average, more numerous among CD8+ T cells than CD4+.

The V and J ends lost 4 bases and 3 bases respectively, with 12 bases between them. The CDR3 has 15 residues. Germline CDR1 and CDR2: SGHDN and FVKESK. This receptor was identified in an adult with an advanced solid tumor such as melanoma, head and neck, liver or kidney cancer. The chain has TRBV14 and TRBJ2-2; D not resolved. The specimen was CD4+ or CD8+ T cells sorted from blood, collected in a trial of the OX40 agonist ivuxolimab. For the CDR3, the DNA is TGTGCCAGCAGCCCGACGTACATCGACACCGGGGAGCTGTTTTTT. As protein: CASSPTYIDTGELFF.